The clone carrying this T cell receptor beta chain has just a few counts. Its antigen is currently unknown. The data belong to a study of cytomegalovirus exposure and HLA in healthy donors. Overall study findings and caveats: From TCR beta sequences, most subjects' HLA-A and HLA-B alleles were reportedly predicted accurately. It was assumed in the presence/absence analyses that sequencing depth was roughly uniform across donors. A later analysis found common viral pathogens apparently linked to several of the most significant clusters.

The PCR had 60 Vbeta and 13 Jbeta primers. Original methodology: Tens of millions of unique TCR beta chains, some 10 million of them shared, were counted by a later analysis. Profiled with immunoSEQ multiplex PCR; TCRdb holds only in-frame clones, not every one. D and trimming were read from the DNA, whereas the V and J calls and clone size are those reported in that table. The data show around 150,000 clones, 80% to 85% seen once. The CDR3 contains 13 residues. Deletions cut 3 bases from V and 3 bases from J, with 6 bases between. From germline, CDR1 is MNHEY and CDR2 SMNVEV (reference sequence). The rearrangement links TRBV27 to TRBJ1-5, with D possibly TRBD1 on 5 matching bases. The sequencing input was PBMCs. The TCR comes from a human donor in good health. CDR3 DNA: TGTGCCAGCAGTTTGACAGTCAATCAGCCCCAGCATTTT. Protein sequence: CASSLTVNQPQHF.